What follows are 21 T cell receptor beta chains derived from one specimen sequenced in a study of cytomegalovirus exposure and HLA in healthy donors. The primer mix had 60 Vbeta and 13 Jbeta primers. Profiling relied on immunoSEQ multiplex PCR, and the TCRdb table lists in-frame clones only, not all of them. The profile shows 130,000 to 150,000 clones, roughly 83% of them singletons. The sample comprised PBMCs. Every receptor here comes from a man in his forties in good health and CMV-seropositive.

The rearrangement joins TRBV7-6 to TRBJ1-1; D gene unclear. The V end lost 6 bases, the J end lost 2 bases, and 10 bases lay between the germline ends. The CDR3 extends over 13 amino acids. Germline CDR1 is SGHVS and CDR2 is FNYEAQ. The chain's CDR3 is CASSPGRNTEAFF. The CDR3 coding sequence is TGTGCCAGCAGTCCAGGCCGCAACACTGAAGCTTTCTTT.

The V gene is TRBV5-4, the J gene TRBJ2-3; D is possibly TRBD1 (5 bases). Trimming shortened V by 0 bases and J by 4 bases, and 9 bases separated the two germline ends. Per the germline V gene, CDR1 is SGHNT and CDR2 is YYREEE (reference sequence). The CDR3 is made up of 14 amino acids. CDR3 nucleotides: TGTGCCAGCAGCTTGGCTACAGGAGCAGATACGCAGTATTTT. As protein: CASSLATGADTQYF.

The chain uses TRBV7-9 and TRBJ2-7; TRBD2 is a possible D gene (5 bases). From germline, CDR1 is SEHNR and CDR2 FQNEAQ (reference sequence). V lost 4 bases, J lost 2 bases, and 12 bases lay in between. The CDR3 consists of 14 residues. In DNA, the CDR3 is TGTGCCAGCAGCTCAACCCGGGGAACCTACGAGCAGTACTTC. It translates to CASSSTRGTYEQYF.

The rearrangement joins TRBV5-1 to TRBJ2-1, with 13 bases aligning to TRBD2. CDR1 is SGHRS, CDR2 YFSETQ, per germline. The ends lost 4 bases at V and 4 bases at J; junction bases unmatched: 5. This CDR3 has 16 residues. CDR3 DNA: TGCGCCAGCAGCACCGGACTAGCGGGAGCGTACAATGAGCAGTTCTTC. Protein sequence: CASSTGLAGAYNEQFF.

Comments on this clone: One end of the junction does not line up with germline, which may come from a read error. The rearrangement joins TRBV18 to TRBJ1-1, with D unresolved. This CDR3 region has 14 residues. Germline V gene data show CDR1 as KGHSH and CDR2 as LQKENI. CDR3 sequence: CASSPQPRATEAFF. The DNA of the CDR3 is TGTGCCAGCTCACCGCAACCGAGGGCCACTGAAGCTTTTTTT.

As DNA, the CDR3 is TGCGCCAGCACCTTCGACAGGGAACACAATGAGCAGTTCTTC. It specifies CASTFDREHNEQFF. The rearrangement uses TRBV10-2 and TRBJ2-1; 7 nucleotides line up with TRBD1. Germline CDR1 reads WSHSY; CDR2 reads SAAADI. V was clipped by 7 bases and J by 5 bases; unmatched bases: 8. This CDR3 is built from 14 residues.

The chain recombines TRBV5-6 with TRBJ2-5; 7 bases are shared with TRBD1. The J call may be incorrect, as the DNA end agrees better with TRBJ2-7. This CDR3 has 13 residues. Per the germline V gene, CDR1 is SGHDT and CDR2 is YYEEEE. CDR3 loop: CASSYRGTYEQYF. The CDR3 nucleotides are TGTGCCAGCAGCTACAGGGGAACCTACGAGCAGTACTTC.

The chain recombines TRBV6-5 with TRBJ1-1, with 7 bases fitting TRBD1. Germline assignment: CDR1 MNHEY and CDR2 SVGAGI. With 0 bases clipped from V and 12 bases from J, the junction kept 16 bases outside the gene matches. The CDR3 spans 16 residues. DNA for the CDR3: TGTGCCAGCAGTTACTCGACTTACGCGGCAGGGGGGCGAACTTTCTTT. Its translation: CASSYSTYAAGGRTFF.

In DNA form, the CDR3 reads TGCGCCAGCAGCTTGGACAGTCTTTCACCCCTCCACTTT. Translated, it gives CASSLDSLSPLHF. J is TRBJ1-6 and V is TRBV5-1; unclear D gene. This CDR3 spans 13 amino acids. Germline CDR1 reads SGHRS; CDR2 reads YFSETQ. V lost 0 bases and J lost 9, with 7 bases in between. Looking up the rest from reference TRBV5-1 and TRBJ1-6 gives the full variable domain: KAGVTQTPRYLIKTRGQQVTLSCSPISGHRSVSWYQQTPGQGLQFLFEYFSETQRNKGNFPGRFSGRQFSNSRSEMNVSTLELGDSALYLCASSLDSLSPLHFGNGTRLTVT.

The V call is TRBV30, the J call TRBJ2-2; TRBD2 might be the D (6 bases). The length of the CDR3 is 16 residues. Between the trimmed V and J ends, which lost 0 bases and 0 bases, there was a span of 11 bases. CDR1 is GTSNPN and CDR2 is SVGIG in the germline V gene (reference sequence). The CDR3 here is CAWSVGLASNTGELFF. In DNA form, the CDR3 reads TGTGCCTGGAGTGTAGGGCTAGCGTCGAACACCGGGGAGCTGTTTTTT. Supplemented by reference TRBV30 and TRBJ2-2, the full variable domain reads SQTIHQWPATLVQPVGSPLSLECTVEGTSNPNLYWYRQAAGRGLQLLFYSVGIGQISSEVPQNLSASRPQDRQFILSSKKLLLSDSGFYLCAWSVGLASNTGELFFGEGSRLTVL.

The rearrangement joins TRBV5-1 to TRBJ2-7, with D hard to call. Trimming pared 1 base from V and 2 bases from J, leaving 10 bases between. The CDR3 runs 14 residues. Germline-derived CDR1 and CDR2 are SGHRS and YFSETQ. CDR3 in DNA: TGCGCCAGCAGCTTGACAGTTAGTCCCTACGAGCAGTACTTC. Translation: CASSLTVSPYEQYF.

V and J are TRBV27 and TRBJ2-7, with a weak D call TRBD1 (6 bases). The V and J ends lost 3 bases and 0 bases respectively, with 12 bases between them. Germline lookup yields CDR1 MNHEY and CDR2 SMNVEV (reference sequence). The CDR3 loop spans 15 amino acids. CDR3 residues: CASSLGTGLSYEQYF. CDR3 nucleotide sequence: TGTGCCAGCAGTTTGGGTACAGGGCTCTCCTACGAGCAGTACTTC.

This chain joins TRBV5-4 and TRBJ2-5, with 7 positions matching TRBD2. The end of the DNA fits TRBJ2-7 better, so the J call may be wrong. Germline V gene sequence: CDR1 SGHNT, CDR2 YYREEE (reference sequence). This CDR3 has 15 amino acids. This CDR3 is CASSLAGGGSYEQYF. CDR3 coding DNA: TGTGCCAGCAGCTTGGCTGGCGGGGGCTCCTACGAGCAGTACTTC.

A few counts support this clone. The gene calls are TRBV19 and TRBJ1-2; D remains unclear. This CDR3 is 15 amino acids long. The V end was cut by 7 bases, the J end by 4 bases, with 19 bases between. The germline V gene has CDR1 LNHDA and CDR2 SQIVND (reference sequence). The CDR3 sequence is CASNPHSSEGYGYTF. The CDR3 region has the DNA TGTGCCAGTAATCCCCACAGCTCGGAAGGCTATGGCTACACCTTC. The complete variable domain, with remaining parts taken from reference TRBV19 and TRBJ1-2, reads DGGITQSPKYLFRKEGQNVTLSCEQNLNHDAMYWYRQDPGQGLRLIYYSQIVNDFQKGDIAEGYSVSREKKESFPLTVTSAQKNPTAFYLCASNPHSSEGYGYTFGSGTRLTVV.

The genes are TRBV2 and TRBJ2-2; 7 bases are a match to TRBD2. V dropped 10 bases and J dropped 5; count of bases not matched to a gene: 13. This CDR3 spans 15 amino acids. Germline V gene sequence: CDR1 SNHLY, CDR2 FYNNEI. CDR3 region: CAIATSREGTGELFF. The CDR3 bases are TGTGCCATCGCTACCTCCAGGGAGGGGACCGGGGAGCTGTTTTTT.

V and J are TRBV4-1 and TRBJ2-5; 10 bases map to TRBD2. Germline lookup yields CDR1 MGHRA and CDR2 YSYEKL. V lost 5 bases to trimming and J lost 3 bases; unmatched junction nucleotides: 15. The CDR3 has 18 amino acids. CDR3 coding DNA: TGCGCCAGCAGCAAACTAAAAGCGGGAGGGCTTTCAGAAGAGACCCAGTACTTC. This sequence encodes CASSKLKAGGLSEETQYF.

The genes are TRBV6-1 and TRBJ1-2, with 7 bases fitting TRBD1. V dropped 6 bases and J dropped 7; count of bases not matched to a gene: 8. The germline gives CDR1 MNHNS, CDR2 SASEGT. The CDR3 runs to 13 residues. The CDR3: CASSPTGVRGYTF. CDR3 DNA: TGTGCCAGCAGCCCTACAGGGGTGCGTGGCTACACCTTC.

The chain has TRBV11-2 and TRBJ2-1; the D gene is possibly TRBD2 (5 bases). This CDR3 has 12 residues. Germline-derived CDR1 and CDR2 are SGHAT and FQNNGV. The ends were cut back, 4 bases at V and 10 bases at J, with 11 bases in the middle. CDR3 residues: CASSSREAEQFF. The CDR3 region has the DNA TGTGCCAGCAGCTCCCGGGAAGCAGAGCAGTTCTTC.

The chain couples TRBV25-1 to TRBJ2-2; tentatively, D is TRBD1 (6 bases). The CDR3 consists of 18 residues. V was shortened by 2 bases and J by 4 bases, with 20 bases between the two germline ends. Germline loops: CDR1 MGHDK, CDR2 SYGVNS. As DNA, the CDR3 is TGTGCCAGCAGTGAACAGGGGACCCCCCCTGGGAGCACCGGGGAGCTGTTTTTT. It encodes CASSEQGTPPGSTGELFF.

V and J are TRBV9 and TRBJ2-7; 13 bases line up with TRBD2. The germline CDR1 and CDR2 sequences are SGDLS and YYNGEE. This CDR3 has 16 residues. Germline trimming cut 2 bases from V and 5 bases from J; bases unmatched to any gene: 7. CDR3 amino acids: CASSVGTSGTYDEQYF. CDR3 DNA: TGTGCCAGCAGCGTCGGGACTAGCGGGACTTATGACGAGCAGTACTTC.

The V gene is TRBV23-1, the J gene TRBJ2-7; 9 bases line up with TRBD1. TRBV23-1 falls under the ORF class, with uncertain function. The ends lost 0 bases at V and 2 bases at J; junction bases unmatched: 17. The CDR3 runs to 20 residues. For the CDR3, the DNA is TGCGCCAGCAGTCAATCGCTGTCGACAGGGGGTCTCCTTCGAACCTACGAGCAGTACTTC. Its translation: CASSQSLSTGGLLRTYEQYF.